In this sample, the clone carrying this T cell receptor (beta chain) turned up a few times. Its antigen is not identified. This sample is part of a study of beta chain features in type 1 diabetes. Overall study: There were 90 million to 110 million sorted cells examined across all samples. Study-wide results and caveats: When Type 1 diabetes patients were examined, their TCRB CDR3s proved moderately but significantly shorter in all four CD4+ subsets. A potential influence of HLA type upon TCRB rearrangement remained unresolved herein.

Expressed TCRB transcripts got sequenced, as all isolated RNA was reverse transcribed. Method: immunoSEQ multiplex PCR; TCRdb's copy keeps in-frame clones and lacks some. The data contain roughly 340,000 clones, roughly 12% of them seen just once; the ten biggest clones take up 0.01%. Per germline, CDR1 SGHAT and CDR2 FQNNGV. The CDR3 spans 14 residues. With 0 bases removed from V and 2 bases from J, the gap between germline ends came to 7 bases. Cell sorting via CD45RO/CCR7/CD25/CD127/CD95/CD27 was performed to obtain CD4+ naive, central memory, regulatory and stem cell-like memory cells. Sequencing input: naive CD4+ T cells from blood. This chain joins TRBV11-2 and TRBJ2-5, with no clear D. This clonotype was obtained from a young woman with type 1 diabetes. CDR3 nucleotide sequence: TGTGCCAGCAGCTTAGATGTTCAGCAAGAGACCCAGTACTTC. It yields the protein CASSLDVQQETQYF.